A selection of T cell receptor beta chains follows, all from one sample in a study of shared clonotypes between healthy human individuals. The table came from immunoSEQ multiplex PCR; TCRdb's copy has only in-frame clones and leaves some out. This sample yields hundreds of thousands of clones, of which 90% to 97% are seen a single time; about 0.057% belongs to the top ten. Sequencing was carried out using naive CD4+ T cells sorted from blood. These receptors all come from a woman aged 25 to 39 in good health. The CDR3 runs from the conserved cysteine through the conserved F or W. D genes are given only for firm matches. Some rows have no size entry. The others give once, few or many, or a class for an expanded clone.

D: -
size: -
V: TRBV23-1
J: TRBJ2-4
CDR3: CASSQSPGRVVLDIQYF
DNA: TGCGCCAGCAGTCAATCTCCGGGCAGGGTTGTTCTGGACATTCAGTACTTC

D: -
size: -
V: TRBV28
J: TRBJ1-4
CDR3: CASSLYLVTNEKLFF
DNA: TGTGCCAGCAGTTTATATCTTGTGACTAATGAAAAACTGTTTTTT

D: -
size: -
V: TRBV19
J: TRBJ2-2
CDR3: CASSIAGTNTGELFF
DNA: TGTGCCAGTAGTATAGCGGGAACAAACACCGGGGAGCTGTTTTTT

D: -
size: -
V: TRBV5-1
J: TRBJ2-1
CDR3: CASKDSTYEQFF
DNA: TGCGCCAGCAAAGACTCCACGTATGAGCAGTTCTTC

D: -
size: -
V: TRBV6-6
J: TRBJ1-1
CDR3: CASSYSTDYKASAFF
DNA: TGTGCCAGCAGTTACTCGACGGATTATAAGGCTTCGGCTTTCTTT

D: TRBD1
size: -
V: TRBV27
J: TRBJ1-2
CDR3: CASSPGQGYGYTF
DNA: TGTGCCAGCAGTCCGGGACAGGGGTATGGCTACACCTTC

D: -
size: -
V: TRBV19
J: TRBJ2-5
CDR3: CASSSYIGMLGETQYF
DNA: TGTGCCAGTAGTTCCTACATTGGGATGCTGGGGGAGACCCAGTACTTC

D: -
size: -
V: TRBV19
J: TRBJ1-5
CDR3: CASSTGSSRWYQPQHF
DNA: TGTGCCAGTAGTACTGGGTCGAGCCGTTGGTATCAGCCCCAGCATTTT

D: -
size: -
V: TRBV7-3
J: TRBJ1-2
CDR3: CASSLGGGANYGYTF
DNA: TGTGCCAGCAGCCTGGGAGGCGGAGCTAACTATGGCTACACCTTC

D: -
size: -
V: TRBV15
J: TRBJ2-3
CDR3: CATSRDAGVRSTDTQYF
DNA: TGTGCCACCAGCAGAGATGCTGGGGTGAGAAGCACAGATACGCAGTATTTT

D: -
size: -
V: TRBV14
J: TRBJ2-3
CDR3: CASSQDSVRGTDTQYF
DNA: TGTGCCAGCAGCCAAGATAGTGTCAGGGGAACAGATACGCAGTATTTT

D: TRBD2
size: once
V: TRBV19
J: TRBJ2-2
CDR3: CASRTGLDPGELFF
DNA: TGTGCCAGTAGAACCGGACTAGACCCCGGGGAGCTGTTTTTT

D: -
size: -
V: TRBV5-4
J: TRBJ2-7
CDR3: CASSPLQGGAEQYF
DNA: TGTGCCAGCAGCCCCCTGCAGGGTGGTGCCGAGCAGTACTTC

D: TRBD2
size: -
V: TRBV15
J: TRBJ2-1
CDR3: CATRLAGVNEQFF
DNA: TGTGCCACCAGGCTAGCGGGAGTCAATGAGCAGTTCTTC

D: TRBD1
size: -
V: TRBV7-9
J: TRBJ1-1
CDR3: CASTEGQTNTEAFF
DNA: TGTGCCAGCACCGAGGGACAGACTAACACTGAAGCTTTCTTT

D: TRBD1
size: -
V: TRBV18
J: TRBJ1-4
CDR3: CASSPGTGDEKLFF
DNA: TGTGCCAGCTCACCCGGGACAGGGGATGAAAAACTGTTTTTT

D: -
size: -
V: TRBV7-6
J: TRBJ2-1
CDR3: CASSSYGSSYNEQFF
DNA: TGTGCCAGCAGCTCGTATGGGAGCTCCTACAATGAGCAGTTCTTC

D: -
size: -
V: TRBV10-3
J: TRBJ2-3
CDR3: CAISYRETDTQYF
DNA: TGTGCCATCAGTTACAGGGAAACAGATACGCAGTATTTT

D: -
size: -
V: TRBV10-2
J: TRBJ1-5
CDR3: CASRDVSNQPQHF
DNA: TGCGCCAGCAGGGATGTTAGCAATCAGCCCCAGCATTTT

D: -
size: -
V: TRBV29-1
J: TRBJ1-1
CDR3: CSVEDNPGENTEAFF
DNA: TGCAGCGTTGAAGATAATCCAGGGGAGAACACTGAAGCTTTCTTT

D: TRBD2
size: -
V: TRBV10-3
J: TRBJ2-1
CDR3: CAIRGTSQRVDEQFF
DNA: TGTGCCATCAGGGGGACTAGCCAACGCGTTGATGAGCAGTTCTTC

D: TRBD2
size: -
V: TRBV28
J: TRBJ2-1
CDR3: CASSSRLAGWNEQFF
DNA: TGTGCCAGCAGTTCGCGACTAGCCGGGTGGAATGAGCAGTTCTTC

D: TRBD1
size: -
V: TRBV10-1
J: TRBJ2-7
CDR3: CARDRGSYEQYF
DNA: TGCGCCCGAGACAGGGGATCCTACGAGCAGTACTTC

D: -
size: -
V: TRBV6-4
J: TRBJ1-2
CDR3: CASSDRLGSYGYTF
DNA: TGTGCCAGCAGTGACAGATTGGGTAGCTATGGCTACACCTTC

D: TRBD1
size: -
V: TRBV27
J: TRBJ1-1
CDR3: CASSPLSDRGHTEAFF
DNA: TGTGCCAGCAGTCCGCTTTCGGACAGGGGGCATACTGAAGCTTTCTTT

D: -
size: -
V: TRBV10-3
J: TRBJ2-2
CDR3: CAISEGLGNTGELFF
DNA: TGTGCCATCAGTGAGGGTCTAGGTAACACCGGGGAGCTGTTTTTT

D: TRBD2
size: -
V: TRBV2
J: TRBJ2-7
CDR3: CASSEDWLAGEQYF
DNA: TGTGCCAGCAGTGAAGACTGGCTAGCGGGGGAGCAGTACTTC

D: -
size: -
V: TRBV15
J: TRBJ2-7
CDR3: CATSREPSSYEQYF
DNA: TGTGCCACCAGCAGAGAGCCAAGCTCCTACGAGCAGTACTTC

D: -
size: -
V: TRBV5-1
J: TRBJ2-7
CDR3: CASSFQGSSYEQYF
DNA: TGCGCCAGCAGCTTCCAGGGCAGCTCCTACGAGCAGTACTTC

D: -
size: -
V: TRBV15
J: TRBJ1-1
CDR3: CATSRGNTEAFF
DNA: TGTGCCACCAGCCGCGGGAACACTGAAGCTTTCTTT

D: -
size: -
V: TRBV15
J: TRBJ2-5
CDR3: CATSSGPRGRETQYF
DNA: TGTGCCACCAGCAGTGGACCGAGGGGTAGGGAGACCCAGTACTTC

D: -
size: -
V: TRBV28
J: TRBJ2-5
CDR3: CASSQETQYF
DNA: TGTGCCAGCAGCCAAGAGACCCAGTACTTC

D: TRBD2
size: -
V: TRBV5-1
J: TRBJ2-3
CDR3: CASSEETSGNTDTQYF
DNA: TGCGCCAGCAGCGAGGAGACTAGCGGGAACACAGATACGCAGTATTTT

D: TRBD2
size: -
V: TRBV11-1
J: TRBJ2-5
CDR3: CASSGDYLETQYF
DNA: TGTGCCAGCAGCGGGGACTACTTAGAGACCCAGTACTTC

D: -
size: -
V: TRBV19
J: TRBJ2-3
CDR3: CASSIKSGSTDTQYF
DNA: TGTGCCAGTAGTATAAAAAGCGGGAGCACAGATACGCAGTATTTT

D: -
size: -
V: TRBV20-1
J: TRBJ2-5
CDR3: CSATKQETQYF
DNA: TGCAGTGCTACCAAACAAGAGACCCAGTACTTC

D: TRBD1
size: -
V: TRBV6-1
J: TRBJ1-5
CDR3: CASSEEGRGLQPQHF
DNA: TGTGCCAGCAGTGAAGAGGGCAGGGGGCTCCAGCCCCAGCATTTT

D: -
size: once
V: TRBV2
J: TRBJ2-1
CDR3: CASSGTPGNEQFF
DNA: TGTGCCAGCAGTGGGACGCCTGGCAATGAGCAGTTCTTC

D: TRBD2
size: -
V: TRBV14
J: TRBJ2-7
CDR3: CASSQVGWGTTSYEQYF
DNA: TGTGCCAGCAGCCAAGTAGGTTGGGGGACTACATCCTACGAGCAGTACTTC

D: -
size: -
V: TRBV5-6
J: TRBJ2-7
CDR3: CASSLGMMKNEQYF
DNA: TGTGCCAGCAGTTTGGGGATGATGAAGAACGAGCAGTACTTC

D: -
size: -
V: TRBV28
J: TRBJ1-4
CDR3: CASSLLGEKLFF
DNA: TGTGCCAGCAGTTTATTAGGGGAAAAACTGTTTTTT

D: -
size: -
V: TRBV5-6
J: TRBJ2-7
CDR3: CASSFRTRGREQYF
DNA: TGTGCCAGCAGCTTCCGGACCCGCGGTCGGGAGCAGTACTTC

D: -
size: -
V: TRBV18
J: TRBJ2-7
CDR3: CASSPGGGLYEQYF
DNA: TGTGCCAGCTCACCGGGGGGCGGACTCTACGAGCAGTACTTC

D: -
size: -
V: TRBV19
J: TRBJ2-5
CDR3: CASSMNRKETQYF
DNA: TGTGCCAGTAGTATGAATAGGAAAGAGACCCAGTACTTC

D: TRBD2
size: -
V: TRBV18
J: TRBJ2-7
CDR3: CASSPPMLAGGEQYF
DNA: TGTGCCAGCTCACCTCCCATGCTAGCGGGAGGCGAGCAGTACTTC

D: TRBD1
size: -
V: TRBV28
J: TRBJ1-5
CDR3: CASSMTQSGTGRQPQHF
DNA: TGTGCCAGCAGCATGACTCAATCCGGGACAGGGCGACAGCCCCAGCATTTT

D: TRBD1
size: -
V: TRBV27
J: TRBJ1-1
CDR3: CASRRDRGPTEAFF
DNA: TGTGCCAGCAGGCGGGACAGGGGGCCTACTGAAGCTTTCTTT